Presented here are 29 T cell receptor beta chains from one specimen sequenced in a study of blood T cells in healthy people across ages. PCR was performed a second time for about 7 to 12 cycles using a sample-barcoded 5' primer and a J-beta primer mix. Each CDR3 protein is one row after TCRdb ran MiXCR on the 5' RACE reads. The table shows about 1,600,000 distinct CDR3 sequences, with roughly 45% occurring only once. Sequenced input: blood. The source of these receptors is a woman aged 18 to 35 in good health.

Turning to this clonotype: The junction departs from germline at one end; a sequencing error may be responsible. CDR3 nucleotide sequence: TGTGCCAGCAGTTTATGGGGACAGGGGTACAATGAGCGGTTCTTC. Its protein product is CASSLWGQGYNERFF. The V and J genes are TRBV28 and TRBJ2-1, with 10 bases aligning to TRBD1. Germline CDR1 and CDR2: MDHEN and SYDVKM. CDR3 length: 15 residues.

The J gene is TRBJ2-1, the V gene TRBV12-3 or TRBV12-4; perhaps TRBD2 as D (5 bases). The V and J ends lost 7 bases and 2 bases respectively, with 12 bases between them. The CDR3 loop spans 14 amino acids. The CDR3 here is CASIRGRPYNEQFF. In DNA, the CDR3 is TGTGCCAGCATCCGAGGGAGACCCTACAATGAGCAGTTCTTC.

This clonotype was counted between two and nine times. The V and J genes are TRBV27 and TRBJ2-3, with 10 bases that match TRBD2. The CDR3 sequence is 19 residues long. Germline V gene data show CDR1 as MNHEY and CDR2 as SMNVEV (reference sequence). The V segment lost 1 base and the J segment 0 bases; nucleotides outside the gene matches: 10. The CDR3 region is CASSLYTGASGSSTDTQYF. The CDR3 coding sequence is TGTGCCAGCAGTTTATATACGGGCGCTAGCGGGAGTAGCACAGATACGCAGTATTTT.

This clonotype was recorded a few times. The chain uses TRBV27 and TRBJ1-2, with a possible D match to TRBD1 (6 bases). Germline values: CDR1 MNHEY, CDR2 SMNVEV (reference sequence). V was cut by 3 bases and J by 6 bases, with 17 bases left in between. The CDR3 consists of 15 residues. This CDR3 reads CASSFKGRGGNGYTF. Here the CDR3 DNA reads TGTGCCAGCAGTTTTAAGGGGAGAGGGGGGAATGGCTACACCTTC.

J is TRBJ2-1 and V is TRBV20-1; D not resolved. This CDR3 region has 12 residues. Trimming took 6 bases from V and 10 from J, leaving 16 bases between them. Germline V gene lookup returns CDR1 DFQATT and CDR2 SNEGSKA (reference sequence). The CDR3 sequence: CSAPKPPGEQFF. The CDR3 bases are TGCAGTGCCCCGAAGCCACCTGGCGAGCAGTTCTTC.

This clonotype was seen a few times. This rearrangement joins TRBV14 to TRBJ2-7; D may be TRBD1 (6 bases). The V gene's germline CDR1 is SGHDN and CDR2 FVKESK. Trimming cost V 4 bases and J 2 bases, with 18 bases left between them. The CDR3 contains 16 residues. The CDR3 DNA sequence: TGTGCCAGCAGCCTAACGACAGGCGCGAGAGCCTACGAGCAGTACTTC. It encodes CASSLTTGARAYEQYF.

In its sample, this clonotype was seen a few times. The genes are TRBV12-3 or TRBV12-4 and TRBJ2-3; D call uncertain. This CDR3 has 15 residues. Trimming removed 0 bases from V and 0 bases from J, with 7 bases in between. CDR3 loop: CASSLAARSTDTQYF. The DNA for the CDR3 is TGTGCCAGCAGTTTAGCTGCCAGGAGCACAGATACGCAGTATTTT.

V is TRBV7-2 and J is TRBJ2-5; 11 bases are shared with TRBD1. TRBJ2-7 matches the DNA end more closely, so the J call is doubtful. Germline lookup yields CDR1 SGHTA and CDR2 FQGNSA. The CDR3 sequence is 15 residues long. In DNA form, the CDR3 reads TGTGCCAGCAGCGGACAGGGGGCGAGGTTCTACGAGCAGTACTTC. Protein: CASSGQGARFYEQYF.

Only a few counts were recorded for this clonotype. The rearrangement links TRBV6-5 to TRBJ2-5; weak D call: TRBD1 (5 bases). V gave up 8 bases and J gave up 1 base, with 14 bases separating them. CDR3 length: 14 amino acids. Germline CDR1 reads MNHEY; CDR2 reads SVGAGI. The CDR3 loop is CASGSTDLQETQYF. CDR3 bases: TGTGCCAGCGGGTCGACAGACCTCCAAGAGACCCAGTACTTC.

The J gene is TRBJ2-3, the V gene TRBV5-1, with D possibly TRBD2 on 7 matching bases. From germline, CDR1 is SGHRS and CDR2 YFSETQ. The CDR3 runs to 15 residues. The V end was cut by 2 bases, the J end by 4 bases, with 14 bases between. Here the CDR3 reads CASSLIGGAADTQYF. The CDR3 DNA is TGCGCCAGCAGCTTAATAGGGGGGGCCGCAGATACGCAGTATTTT.

This chain connects TRBV10-3 to TRBJ1-5; D is possibly TRBD1 (5 bases). The CDR3 totals 12 residues. CDR1 is ENHRY and CDR2 is SYGVKD in the germline V gene. Between the trimmed V and J ends, which lost 6 bases and 14 bases, there was a span of 17 bases. The CDR3 reads CAIREDPGLKHF. The CDR3 nucleotides are TGTGCCATCAGGGAGGACCCGGGACTTAAGCATTTT.

This CDR3 is CASVRSGLAGGDTSTDTQYF. CDR3 bases: TGCGCCAGCGTACGTTCGGGACTAGCGGGGGGGGATACTAGCACAGATACGCAGTATTTT. The chain uses TRBV4-1 and TRBJ2-3; 16 bases fit TRBD2. This CDR3 comprises 20 residues. Germline CDR1 MGHRA, CDR2 YSYEKL. V was clipped by 8 bases and J by 0 bases; unmatched bases: 14.

The CDR3 nucleotides read TGCGCCAGCAGCCAAGATCTAGGGGCTAGCGGAGTGACCGGGGAGCTGTTTTTT. This sequence encodes CASSQDLGASGVTGELFF. The V call is TRBV4-1, the J call TRBJ2-2; TRBD2 aligns across 7 bases. The V gene end was trimmed by 0 bases and the J gene end by 5 bases; junction bases not matched to a gene: 12. Germline CDR1 MGHRA, CDR2 YSYEKL. The CDR3 runs 18 residues.

V gene TRBV29-1 combines with J gene TRBJ1-4; 10 bases match TRBD1. Trimming took 4 bases from V and 0 from J; bases not matched to a gene: 17. The CDR3 extends over 20 amino acids. Germline V gives CDR1 SQVTM, CDR2 ANQGSEA. CDR3 protein: CSVAGTGVMQGSATNEKLFF. Written as DNA, the CDR3 is TGCAGCGTTGCCGGGACAGGGGTAATGCAGGGTTCGGCAACTAATGAAAAACTGTTTTTT.

J is TRBJ2-5 and V is TRBV5-5, with a possible D match to TRBD1 (6 bases). Looked up from germline, CDR1 is SGHKS and CDR2 is YYEKEE (reference sequence). This CDR3 has 16 residues. Trimming shortened V by 4 bases and J by 2 bases, and 18 bases separated the two germline ends. CDR3 in amino acids: CASSPPGQGIQETQYF. For the CDR3, the DNA is TGTGCCAGCAGCCCCCCGGGACAAGGGATACAAGAGACCCAGTACTTC. Full variable domain (remainder filled in from reference TRBV5-5 and TRBJ2-5): DAGVTQSPTHLIKTRGQQVTLRCSPISGHKSVSWYQQVLGQGPQFIFQYYEKEERGRGNFPDRFSARQFPNYSSELNVNALLLGDSALYLCASSPPGQGIQETQYFGPGTRLLVL.

The J gene is TRBJ2-5, the V gene TRBV6-1; D remains ambiguous. The CDR3 sequence is 12 residues long. Per the germline V gene, CDR1 is MNHNS and CDR2 is SASEGT. The V gene lost 0 bases and the J gene lost 11 bases, with 10 bases spanning the gap. The CDR3 spells CASSEARREQYF. The CDR3 DNA sequence: TGTGCCAGCAGTGAAGCGAGGAGAGAGCAGTACTTC.

The rearrangement links TRBV21-1 to TRBJ2-6; TRBD1 reflects the table's D call only, with no check against the DNA. TRBV21-1 is reported as a pseudogene. CDR3 size: 16 residues. CDR3 sequence (DNA): TGTGCCAGCAGCAAAGGGGGGGGGCCTGGGGCCAACGTCCTGACTTTC. This translates into CASSKGGGPGANVLTF.

The chain carries TRBV6-1 and TRBJ1-5; D remains ambiguous. Trimming left V 2 bases short and J 1 base short, with 12 bases between. Germline CDR1 and CDR2: MNHNS and SASEGT. The CDR3 totals 16 residues. DNA for the CDR3: TGTGCCAGCAGTGAACAGCGAGTCAGGAGCAATCAGCCCCAGCATTTT. Amino acids: CASSEQRVRSNQPQHF.

The V and J genes are TRBV18 and TRBJ1-4; 8 positions agree with TRBD1. This CDR3 is built from 13 residues. V trimming: 4 bases; J trimming: 8 bases; junction bases outside the gene matches: 3. The V gene's germline CDR1 is KGHSH and CDR2 LQKENI. CDR3 sequence: CASSRGTGEKLFF. Written as DNA, the CDR3 is TGTGCCAGCTCACGGGGGACAGGCGAAAAACTGTTTTTT.

The rearrangement links TRBV12-3 or TRBV12-4 to TRBJ2-2; TRBD1 might be the D (5 bases). Trimming cost V 4 bases and J 0 bases, with 9 bases left between them. The CDR3 length is 15 residues. The CDR3, as DNA: TGTGCCAGCAGTTCCAGGGCCACGAACACCGGGGAGCTGTTTTTT. This encodes CASSSRATNTGELFF.

The chain is built from TRBV3-1 and TRBJ2-3; TRBD1 might be the D (6 bases). The germline V and J ends were trimmed by 5 bases and 3 bases, with 12 bases remaining between them. CDR1 LGHDT and CDR2 YNNKEL come from the germline V gene (reference sequence). CDR3 length: 14 amino acids. The CDR3 region is CASSSGVWTDTQYF. CDR3 coding DNA: TGTGCCAGCAGCTCAGGGGTCTGGACAGATACGCAGTATTTT.

In this sample, this clonotype turned up a few times. This chain connects TRBV27 to TRBJ1-2, with TRBD1 identical over 9 bases. Germline-derived CDR1 and CDR2 are MNHEY and SMNVEV (reference sequence). The V and J ends lost 3 bases and 4 bases, in that order; junction bases with no gene match: 6. The CDR3 runs to 15 residues. CDR3 DNA: TGTGCCAGCAGTTTCCGCGACAGGGGGGGCTATGGCTACACCTTC. Encoded protein: CASSFRDRGGYGYTF.

The chain is built from TRBV7-8 and TRBJ2-5; 11 bases match TRBD2. The CDR3 length is 19 residues. From germline, CDR1 is SGHVS and CDR2 FQNEAQ. Trimming cost V 2 bases and J 5 bases; bases outside gene matches: 16. The CDR3 DNA reads TGTGCCAGCAGCTTAAAGTACGCCGGGACTAGCGGCCCGAGGGAGACCCAGTACTTC. Residues: CASSLKYAGTSGPRETQYF.

This clonotype was detected a few times. The chain is built from TRBV7-3 and TRBJ2-3; D not certain. In germline, CDR1 is SGHTA, CDR2 FQGTGA. CDR3 length: 15 residues. With 2 bases removed from V and 0 bases from J, the gap between germline ends came to 9 bases. This CDR3 reads CASSLHLGSTDTQYF. The CDR3 DNA is TGTGCCAGCAGCTTACACTTGGGCAGCACAGATACGCAGTATTTT.

The chain employs TRBV29-1 and TRBJ2-5; no firm D call. V was shortened by 6 bases and J by 2 bases, with 13 bases between the two germline ends. The CDR3 length is 13 residues. Germline V gives CDR1 SQVTM, CDR2 ANQGSEA. Here the CDR3 DNA reads TGCAGCGTCATGGCCGGACCTCAAGAGACCCAGTACTTC. Its translation: CSVMAGPQETQYF.

About this clonotype: The junction does not match germline at one end; this may be a read error. CDR3 bases: TGTGCCAGCTGCCCTCAAGGGACCAAGAACATTCAGTACTTC. Translating it yields CASCPQGTKNIQYF. The J gene is TRBJ2-7, the V gene TRBV2; D assignment may be TRBD1 or TRBD2 (5 bases each). The J call may be mistaken, given a closer DNA end match to TRBJ2-4. The CDR3 totals 14 residues. The germline V gene has CDR1 SNHLY and CDR2 FYNNEI.

The chain's CDR3 is CSARDLGQGKETQYF. DNA for the CDR3: TGCAGTGCTAGAGATCTTGGCCAGGGGAAAGAGACCCAGTACTTC. The V and J genes are TRBV20-1 and TRBJ2-5; the D gene is possibly TRBD1 (6 bases). Germline CDR1 DFQATT, CDR2 SNEGSKA (reference sequence). The V gene lost 0 bases and the J gene lost 3 bases, with 14 bases spanning the gap. The length of the CDR3 is 15 residues.

Only a few counts were recorded for this clonotype. The rearrangement links TRBV20-1 to TRBJ1-1; 7 bases are a match to TRBD1. The length of the CDR3 is 14 residues. Germline V CDR1 and CDR2: DFQATT, SNEGSKA (reference sequence). The V segment lost 2 bases and the J segment 1 base; nucleotides outside the gene matches: 4. The CDR3 sequence: CSARLPGGNTEAFF. The CDR3 DNA is TGCAGTGCTAGACTCCCAGGGGGGAACACTGAAGCTTTCTTT.

The V and J genes are TRBV7-9 and TRBJ2-5; perhaps D is TRBD1 or TRBD2 (8 bases each). The CDR3 totals 16 residues. V lost 4 bases and J 5 bases, leaving 20 bases between the germline ends. CDR1 and CDR2 (germline): SEHNR, FQNEAQ (reference sequence). CDR3 sequence: CASSSGGAGGLETQYF. CDR3 in DNA: TGTGCCAGCAGCTCGGGAGGGGCAGGGGGCCTCGAGACCCAGTACTTC.